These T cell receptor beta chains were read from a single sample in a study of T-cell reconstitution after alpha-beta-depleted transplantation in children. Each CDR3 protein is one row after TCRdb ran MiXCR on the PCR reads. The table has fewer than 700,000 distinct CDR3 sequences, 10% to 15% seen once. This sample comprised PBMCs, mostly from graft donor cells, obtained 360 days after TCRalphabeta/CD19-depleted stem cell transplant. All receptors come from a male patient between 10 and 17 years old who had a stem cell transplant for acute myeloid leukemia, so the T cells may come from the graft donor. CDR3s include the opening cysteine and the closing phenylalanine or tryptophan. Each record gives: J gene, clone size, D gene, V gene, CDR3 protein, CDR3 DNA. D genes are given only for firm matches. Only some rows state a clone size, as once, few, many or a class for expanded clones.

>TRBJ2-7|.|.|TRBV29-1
CSGGTSAYEQYF
TGCAGCGGGGGGACATCGGCCTACGAGCAGTACTTC
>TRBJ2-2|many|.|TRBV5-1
CASSLNRPNTGELFF
TGCGCCAGCAGCTTGAACAGGCCGAACACCGGGGAGCTGTTTTTT
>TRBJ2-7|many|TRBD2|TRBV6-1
CASSPSGTSGAVYEQYF
TGTGCCAGCAGCCCCAGCGGGACTAGCGGGGCGGTCTACGAGCAGTACTTC
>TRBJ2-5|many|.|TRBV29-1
CSVGATQETQYF
TGCAGCGTTGGGGCCACTCAAGAGACCCAGTACTTC
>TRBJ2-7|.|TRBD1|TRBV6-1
CASSPLRDRTYEQYF
TGTGCCAGCAGTCCCCTCCGGGACAGAACCTACGAGCAGTACTTC
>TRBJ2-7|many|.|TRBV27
CASSFKARASYEQYF
TGTGCCAGCAGTTTTAAGGCCAGGGCCTCCTACGAGCAGTACTTC
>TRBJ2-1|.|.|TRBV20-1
CSARDGSASRGNEQFF
TGCAGTGCTAGAGATGGTTCGGCCTCTAGGGGCAATGAGCAGTTCTTC
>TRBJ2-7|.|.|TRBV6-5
CASSRGVDEQYF
TGTGCCAGCAGTAGAGGGGTAGACGAGCAGTACTTC
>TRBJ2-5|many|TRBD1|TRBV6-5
CASSLQGSRETQYF
TGTGCCAGCAGCTTACAGGGGAGCAGGGAGACCCAGTACTTC
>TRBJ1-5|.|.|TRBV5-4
CASSLSSQIPNQPQHF
TGTGCCAGCAGCTTGTCCTCACAGATCCCCAATCAGCCCCAGCATTTT
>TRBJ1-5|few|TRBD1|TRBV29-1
CSVATGTGGNQPQHF
TGCAGCGTAGCAACGGGGACAGGGGGCAATCAGCCCCAGCATTTT
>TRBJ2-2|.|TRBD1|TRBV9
CASTSQGPHTGELFF
TGTGCCAGCACCTCACAGGGGCCCCACACCGGGGAGCTGTTTTTT
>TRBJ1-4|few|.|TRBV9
CASSVSREGNSTNEKLFF
TGTGCCAGCAGCGTAAGCCGTGAAGGAAACTCAACTAATGAAAAACTGTTTTTT
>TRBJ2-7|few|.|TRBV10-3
CAQVATFYEQYF
TGTGCCCAGGTGGCTACCTTTTACGAGCAGTACTTC
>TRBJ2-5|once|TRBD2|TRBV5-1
CASRFTGLASQETQYF
TGCGCCAGCAGGTTTACGGGACTAGCGTCTCAAGAGACCCAGTACTTC
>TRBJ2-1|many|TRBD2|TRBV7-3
CASSLTSGVYNEQFF
TGTGCCAGCAGCTTAACTAGCGGGGTTTACAATGAGCAGTTCTTC
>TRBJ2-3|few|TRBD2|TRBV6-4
CASSDRSRGRGPDTQYF
TGTGCCAGCAGTGACCGATCTCGCGGGAGAGGTCCAGATACGCAGTATTTT
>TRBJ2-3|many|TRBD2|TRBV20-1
CSAPTSGRTDTQYF
TGCAGCGCTCCGACTAGCGGGAGGACAGATACGCAGTATTTT
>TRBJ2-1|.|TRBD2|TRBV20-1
CSAHLRAGAVTNEQFF
TGCAGTGCTCATCTTCGGGCGGGAGCAGTAACCAATGAGCAGTTCTTC
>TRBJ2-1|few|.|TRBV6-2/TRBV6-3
CASSPRGVTYNEQFF
TGTGCCAGCAGTCCCCGGGGTGTGACCTACAATGAGCAGTTCTTC
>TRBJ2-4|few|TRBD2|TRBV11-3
CASSDPVLAGGVQYF
TGTGCCAGCAGCGATCCCGTACTAGCGGGAGGCGTTCAGTACTTC
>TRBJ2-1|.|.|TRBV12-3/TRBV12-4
CASSGKRNEQFF
TGTGCCAGCAGTGGTAAGAGGAATGAGCAGTTCTTC
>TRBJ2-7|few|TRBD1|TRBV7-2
CASSRQTGAAYEQYF
TGTGCCAGCAGCCGCCAGACAGGGGCGGCCTACGAGCAGTACTTC
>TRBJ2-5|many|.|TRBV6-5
CASSSGVRETQYF
TGTGCCAGCAGTTCGGGGGTGCGGGAGACCCAGTACTTC
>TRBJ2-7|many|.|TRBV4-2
CASSREGPPEQYF
TGTGCCAGCAGCCGGGAAGGTCCTCCCGAGCAGTACTTC
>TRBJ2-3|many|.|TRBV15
CATSRDRGVVDTQYF
TGTGCCACCAGCAGAGATCGAGGCGTGGTGGATACGCAGTATTTT
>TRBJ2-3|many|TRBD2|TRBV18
CASSPLGLAGPSTSDTQYF
TGTGCCAGCTCACCACTGGGACTAGCGGGCCCATCCACTTCAGATACGCAGTATTTT
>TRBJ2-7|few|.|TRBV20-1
CSARRAGSYEQYF
TGCAGTGCGCGGAGGGCCGGATCCTACGAGCAGTACTTC
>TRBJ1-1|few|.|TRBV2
CASSADGNTEAFF
TGTGCCAGCAGTGCGGACGGTAACACTGAAGCTTTCTTT
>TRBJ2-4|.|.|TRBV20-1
CSARDGNNPRDIQYF
TGCAGTGCTAGAGATGGGAACAACCCCAGGGACATTCAGTACTTC
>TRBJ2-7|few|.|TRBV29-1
CSVDEPGSYEQYF
TGCAGCGTTGATGAACCAGGCTCCTACGAGCAGTACTTC
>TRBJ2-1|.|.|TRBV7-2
CASNPPRGSYNEQFF
TGTGCCAGCAACCCCCCGCGGGGCTCCTACAATGAGCAGTTCTTC
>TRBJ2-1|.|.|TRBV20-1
CSARDPGKGPYNEQFF
TGCAGTGCTAGAGATCCGGGAAAGGGGCCCTACAATGAGCAGTTCTTC
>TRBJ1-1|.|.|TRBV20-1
CSALTLAGKSEAFF
TGCAGTGCCTTGACGTTGGCAGGCAAAAGTGAAGCTTTCTTT
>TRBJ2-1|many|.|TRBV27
CARRSGDHNEQFF
TGTGCCAGGCGAAGCGGAGATCACAATGAGCAGTTCTTC
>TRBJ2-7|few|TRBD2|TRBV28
CASSLRLSGLAGARASYEQYF
TGTGCCAGCAGTCTAAGATTATCGGGACTAGCGGGAGCAAGGGCCTCCTACGAGCAGTACTTC
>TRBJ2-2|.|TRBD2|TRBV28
CASRSGAGGITNTGELFF
TGTGCCAGCAGATCGGGTGCGGGAGGCATTACGAACACCGGGGAGCTGTTTTTT
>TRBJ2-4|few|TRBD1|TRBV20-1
CSADGTVVAKNIQYF
TGCAGTGCTGACGGGACAGTCGTAGCCAAAAACATTCAGTACTTC
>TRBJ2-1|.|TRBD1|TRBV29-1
CSVPDRGHEQFF
TGCAGCGTACCAGACAGGGGGCATGAGCAGTTCTTC
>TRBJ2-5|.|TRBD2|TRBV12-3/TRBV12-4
CASSLRLAGTRWTQYF
TGTGCCAGCAGTCTAAGACTAGCGGGAACGAGGTGGACCCAGTACTTC
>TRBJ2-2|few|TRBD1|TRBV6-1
CAGRQGASGELFF
TGTGCCGGACGACAGGGGGCTTCGGGGGAGCTGTTTTTT
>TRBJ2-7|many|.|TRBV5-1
CASSPTGSSYEQYF
TGCGCCAGCTCCCCCACAGGGAGCTCCTACGAGCAGTACTTC
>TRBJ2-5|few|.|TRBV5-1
CASSPWTVNQETQYF
TGCGCCAGCAGTCCCTGGACAGTAAACCAAGAGACCCAGTACTTC
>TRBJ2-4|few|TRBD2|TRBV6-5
CASSSIAGVPAKNIQYF
TGTGCCAGCAGTTCCATAGCGGGAGTTCCCGCCAAAAACATTCAGTACTTC
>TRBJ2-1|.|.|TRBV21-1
CASPLPGNEQFF
TGTGCCTCCCCCCTCCCGGGGAATGAGCAGTTCTTC
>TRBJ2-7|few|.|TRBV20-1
CSASTGLSYEQYF
TGCAGTGCCTCGACGGGGCTGTCCTACGAGCAGTACTTC
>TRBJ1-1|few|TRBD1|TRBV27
CASSFRTGPFMNTEAFF
TGTGCCAGCAGTTTCCGGACAGGGCCGTTCATGAACACTGAAGCTTTCTTT
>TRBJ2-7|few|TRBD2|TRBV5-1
CASRKGTSGSSYEQYF
TGCGCCAGCAGGAAGGGGACTAGCGGGAGCAGCTACGAGCAGTACTTC
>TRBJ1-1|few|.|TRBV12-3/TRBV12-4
CASSWVAGTEAFF
TGTGCCAGCAGTTGGGTTGCCGGCACTGAAGCTTTCTTT
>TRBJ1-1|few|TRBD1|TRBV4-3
CASSQELLQGAGKDTEAFF
TGCGCCAGCAGCCAAGAACTCCTACAGGGGGCGGGAAAGGACACTGAAGCTTTCTTT
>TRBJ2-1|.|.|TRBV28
CASSFNGAQTLGQFF
TGTGCCAGCAGCTTCAACGGGGCCCAAACGCTGGGGCAGTTCTTC
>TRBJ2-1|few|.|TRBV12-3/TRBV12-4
CASSPISISEQFF
TGTGCCAGCAGCCCCATCTCCATCAGTGAGCAGTTCTTC
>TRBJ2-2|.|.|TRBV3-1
CASSQAVSTTGELFF
TGTGCCAGCAGCCAAGCGGTTTCGACCACCGGGGAGCTGTTTTTT